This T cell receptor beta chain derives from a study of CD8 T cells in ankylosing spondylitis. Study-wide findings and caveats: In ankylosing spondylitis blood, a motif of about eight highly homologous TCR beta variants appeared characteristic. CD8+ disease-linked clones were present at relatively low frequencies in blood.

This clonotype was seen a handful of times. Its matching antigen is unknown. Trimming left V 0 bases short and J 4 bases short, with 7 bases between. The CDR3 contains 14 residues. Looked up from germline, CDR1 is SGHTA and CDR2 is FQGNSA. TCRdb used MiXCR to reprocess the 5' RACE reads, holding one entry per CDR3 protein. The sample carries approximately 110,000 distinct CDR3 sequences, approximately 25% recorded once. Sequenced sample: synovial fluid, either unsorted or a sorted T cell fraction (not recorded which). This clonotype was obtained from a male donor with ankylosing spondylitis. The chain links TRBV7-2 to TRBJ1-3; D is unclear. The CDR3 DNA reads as TGTGCCAGCAGCTTAGCGGGTGGCGGAAACACCATATATTTT. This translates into CASSLAGGGNTIYF. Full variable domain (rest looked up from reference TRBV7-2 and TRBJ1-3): GAGVSQSPSNKVTEKGKDVELRCDPISGHTALYWYRQSLGQGLEFLIYFQGNSAPDKSGLPSDRFSAERTGGSVSTLTIQRTQQEDSAVYLCASSLAGGGNTIYFGEGSWLTVV.